The 19 T cell receptor beta chains below all came from one sample that was sequenced in a study of cytomegalovirus exposure and HLA in healthy donors. 60 Vbeta and 13 Jbeta primers were used in PCR. Only in-frame clones appear in the TCRdb table, and some are missing; sequencing was by immunoSEQ multiplex PCR. The sample includes 60,000 or so clones, around 79% of them seen just once. Source material: PBMCs. Every receptor here comes from a female donor in good health and CMV-seronegative.

The rearrangement joins TRBV27 to TRBJ2-3; 9 bases are a match to TRBD1. The germline CDR1 and CDR2 sequences are MNHEY and SMNVEV (reference sequence). The CDR3 covers 16 residues. Germline trimming cut 2 bases from V and 3 bases from J; bases unmatched to any gene: 6. The DNA for the CDR3 is TGTGCCAGCAGTTTAATGACAGGGGGGGGGACAGATACGCAGTATTTT. Protein: CASSLMTGGGTDTQYF.

V and J are TRBV9 and TRBJ2-3; TRBD2 aligns across 10 bases. The CDR3 spans 17 residues. V was pared by 0 bases and J by 5 bases, with 9 bases of the junction left unmatched. CDR1 and CDR2 (germline): SGDLS, YYNGEE. This chain's CDR3 is CASSVGLTSGMVDTQYF. CDR3 in DNA: TGTGCCAGCAGCGTAGGTCTCACTAGCGGGATGGTAGATACGCAGTATTTT.

The chain joins TRBV27 to TRBJ2-2; 8 bases match TRBD1. J gave up 6 bases and V 6 bases, and 6 bases lay outside the gene matches. CDR1 and CDR2 from the germline V gene are MNHEY and SMNVEV (reference sequence). The CDR3 runs 14 residues. The CDR3 nucleotides read TGTGCCAGCAGCATCACAGGGGGAGCCGGGGAGCTGTTTTTT. It yields the protein CASSITGGAGELFF.

DNA for the CDR3: TGTGCCATCAGTGATCCAAGGGCCGGGACAGGGGTCGGCGAGCAGTACTTC. It yields the protein CAISDPRAGTGVGEQYF. The chain has TRBV10-3 and TRBJ2-5; TRBD1 matches at 10 bases. The DNA end lines up better with TRBJ2-7; the J call may be wrong. CDR1 and CDR2 from the germline V gene are ENHRY and SYGVKD. The CDR3 contains 17 residues.

This clone was found once. This chain connects TRBV6-4 to TRBJ1-1, with 7 bases fitting TRBD1. There are 13 residues in the CDR3. The trim removed 3 bases at V and 4 bases at J, leaving 2 bases unmatched. CDR1 and CDR2 from the germline V gene are MRHNA and SNTAGT. The CDR3 DNA sequence: TGTGCCAGCAGTGAGGCAGGGGGCACTGAAGCTTTCTTT. Translation: CASSEAGGTEAFF.

The chain carries TRBV7-9 and TRBJ2-1; 8 nucleotides line up with TRBD2. Germline values: CDR1 SEHNR, CDR2 FQNEAQ (reference sequence). V dropped 7 bases and J dropped 4; count of bases not matched to a gene: 6. The CDR3 runs 14 residues. CDR3 in DNA: TGTGCCAGCACCTCGGGGGGGGCATACAATGAGCAGTTCTTC. It specifies CASTSGGAYNEQFF.

The V call is TRBV28, the J call TRBJ2-5; the match to TRBD1 covers 7 bases. The V gene's germline CDR1 is MDHEN and CDR2 SYDVKM. The ends lost 5 bases at V and 5 bases at J; junction bases unmatched: 5. The CDR3 extends over 13 amino acids. CDR3 sequence: CASSRQGWETQYF. For the CDR3, the DNA is TGTGCCAGCAGTCGACAGGGTTGGGAGACCCAGTACTTC.

V usage is TRBV5-6 and J usage is TRBJ2-7; a weak D match, TRBD1 (6 bases). This CDR3 region has 14 residues. V dropped 2 bases and J dropped 0 bases, with 9 bases sitting between them. Germline values: CDR1 SGHDT, CDR2 YYEEEE. CDR3 nucleotide sequence: TGTGCCAGCAGCTTACGGGACATCTCCTACGAGCAGTACTTC. It specifies CASSLRDISYEQYF. The full variable domain, in which reference TRBV5-6 and TRBJ2-7 provide the parts outside the CDR3, is DAGVTQSPTHLIKTRGQQVTLRCSPKSGHDTVSWYQQALGQGPQFIFQYYEEEERQRGNFPDRFSGHQFPNYSSELNVNALLLGDSALYLCASSLRDISYEQYFGPGTRLTVT.

The genes are TRBV15 and TRBJ2-3, with TRBD2 matching over 7 bases. V dropped 0 bases and J dropped 4; count of bases not matched to a gene: 7. This CDR3 spans 16 amino acids. CDR1 and CDR2 from the germline V gene are LNHNV and YYDKDF (reference sequence). The CDR3, as DNA: TGTGCCACCAGCAGAGATCGGGGAGGGGCCTCAGATACGCAGTATTTT. As protein: CATSRDRGGASDTQYF.

The chain recombines TRBV7-6 with TRBJ1-1, with 7 bases lining up with TRBD1. J gave up 2 bases and V 5 bases, and 5 bases lay outside the gene matches. The CDR3 spans 14 residues. Germline values: CDR1 SGHVS, CDR2 FNYEAQ. The CDR3 coding sequence is TGTGCCAGCAGCCCGGGGACAGCCAACACTGAAGCTTTCTTT. It specifies CASSPGTANTEAFF.

V gene TRBV5-1 combines with J gene TRBJ1-4; D is perhaps TRBD1 (6 bases). The germline gives CDR1 SGHRS, CDR2 YFSETQ. With 4 bases removed from V and 0 bases from J, the gap between germline ends came to 10 bases. This CDR3 has 15 amino acids. The CDR3 spells CASSPTGSTNEKLFF. The CDR3 coding sequence is TGCGCCAGCAGCCCCACAGGGTCAACTAATGAAAAACTGTTTTTT.

The chain combines TRBV12-5 with TRBJ2-2; tentatively, D is TRBD1 (6 bases). This CDR3 is 14 amino acids long. Germline CDR1 is LGHNT and CDR2 is FRNRAP. V was clipped by 1 base and J by 6 bases, with 9 bases between them. The CDR3 reads CASGLGTDSGELFF. The DNA for the CDR3 is TGTGCTAGTGGTTTGGGGACAGATTCCGGGGAGCTGTTTTTT.

The chain employs TRBV28 and TRBJ2-7, with D unresolved. Trimming cost V 5 bases and J 0 bases, with 8 bases left between them. This CDR3 has 13 residues. From germline, CDR1 is MDHEN and CDR2 SYDVKM. The chain's CDR3 is CASSLGHSYEQYF. The CDR3 DNA follows: TGTGCCAGCAGTCTTGGGCACTCCTACGAGCAGTACTTC.

This clone came up a few times. V and J are TRBV4-1 and TRBJ1-5; the D gene is possibly TRBD1 (5 bases). Trimming took 4 bases from V and 2 from J, leaving 12 bases between them. The CDR3 is 15 amino acids. The V gene's germline CDR1 is MGHRA and CDR2 YSYEKL. As DNA, the CDR3 is TGCGCCAGCAGCCTCCTAGGGGAGGGCAATCAGCCCCAGCATTTT. It encodes CASSLLGEGNQPQHF.

The DNA for the CDR3 is TGTGCCACCAGCAGAGATCTAGCTTCAGATACGCAGTATTTT. Translation: CATSRDLASDTQYF. The rearrangement uses TRBV15 and TRBJ2-3; perhaps TRBD2 as D (5 bases). CDR3 size: 14 residues. The germline V gene has CDR1 LNHNV and CDR2 YYDKDF (reference sequence). V was shortened by 0 bases and J by 4 bases, with 8 bases between the two germline ends.

The CDR3 spells CASSGPGMDGELFF. The CDR3 nucleotides are TGCGCCAGCAGCGGCCCGGGGATGGACGGGGAGCTGTTTTTT. This chain joins TRBV5-1 and TRBJ2-2, with TRBD2 as a possible D gene (5 bases). This CDR3 is built from 14 residues. Per germline, CDR1 SGHRS and CDR2 YFSETQ. V gave up 4 bases and J gave up 7 bases, with 14 bases separating them.

This clone was counted a few times. This chain uses TRBV6-1 with TRBJ2-5; D is ambiguous. The CDR3 is 14 residues long. From germline, CDR1 is MNHNS and CDR2 SASEGT. V was trimmed by 7 bases and J by 4 bases, leaving 16 bases between them. The CDR3 here is CASTPSNPRETQYF. In nucleotides, the CDR3 is TGTGCCAGCACCCCAAGTAACCCCAGAGAGACCCAGTACTTC.

The chain employs TRBV6-8 and TRBJ2-7; TRBD1 matches 9 bases. The CDR3 has 15 residues. CDR1 is MNHGY, CDR2 SAAAGT, per germline. J was trimmed by 2 bases and V by 8 bases; bases with no gene match: 10. CDR3: CASRHLGTGPYEQYF. CDR3 bases: TGTGCCAGCCGCCATCTCGGGACAGGGCCCTACGAGCAGTACTTC.

The rearrangement uses TRBV5-1 and TRBJ2-7; 7 bases map to TRBD2. This CDR3 has 12 residues. The V segment lost 8 bases and the J segment 6 bases; nucleotides outside the gene matches: 8. Germline values: CDR1 SGHRS, CDR2 YFSETQ. CDR3 sequence (DNA): TGCGCCAGTTCCCCCTGGGGGGGCGAGCAGTACTTC. It encodes CASSPWGGEQYF.